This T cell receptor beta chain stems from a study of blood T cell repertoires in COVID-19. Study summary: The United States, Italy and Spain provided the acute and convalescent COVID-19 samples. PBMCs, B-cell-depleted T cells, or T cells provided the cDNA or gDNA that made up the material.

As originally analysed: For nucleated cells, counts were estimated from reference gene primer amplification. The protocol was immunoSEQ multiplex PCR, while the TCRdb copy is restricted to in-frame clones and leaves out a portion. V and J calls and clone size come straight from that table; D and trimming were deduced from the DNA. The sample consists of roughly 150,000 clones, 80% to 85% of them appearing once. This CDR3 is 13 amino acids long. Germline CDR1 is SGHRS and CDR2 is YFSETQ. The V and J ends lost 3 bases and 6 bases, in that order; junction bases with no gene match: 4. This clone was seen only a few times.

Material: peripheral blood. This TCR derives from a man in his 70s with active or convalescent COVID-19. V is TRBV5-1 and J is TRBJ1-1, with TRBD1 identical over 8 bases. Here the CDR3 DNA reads TGCGCCAGCAGCTGGGGGACAGGCTCTGAAGCTTTCTTT. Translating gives CASSWGTGSEAFF.